This entry lists 13 T cell receptor beta chains sequenced from one sample in a study of T cell changes during pregnancy in multiple sclerosis. Data came from immunoSEQ multiplex PCR; TCRdb stores just in-frame clones and leaves some out. The sample lists about 74,000 clones, approximately 91% occurring once. The sample was peripheral blood, taken before pregnancy. The receptors shown here come from a female donor with multiple sclerosis, enrolled in a pregnancy study.

A few counts support this clone. Other DNA sequences in this specimen translate into the identical CDR3. The chain has TRBV12-5 and TRBJ1-1; a weak D match, TRBD1 (5 bases). The length of the CDR3 is 13 residues. The ends were cut back, 2 bases at V and 1 base at J, with 5 bases in the middle. Germline CDR1 and CDR2: LGHNT and FRNRAP. The CDR3 protein is CASGLTGNTEAFF. The CDR3 DNA follows: TGTGCTAGTGGTTTGACAGGGAACACTGAAGCTTTCTTT.

By sample share, this clone is medium-sized (0.01 to 0.1%). The genes are TRBV6-4 and TRBJ2-3, with D unresolved. Germline lookup yields CDR1 MRHNA and CDR2 SNTAGT. This CDR3 has 15 amino acids. V lost 0 bases to trimming and J lost 0 bases, with 7 bases between them. The CDR3 sequence: CASSDSPGSTDTQYF. The DNA for the CDR3 is TGTGCCAGCAGTGACTCTCCAGGAAGCACAGATACGCAGTATTTT.

The J gene is TRBJ2-7, the V gene TRBV30; 10 bases map to TRBD1. This CDR3 has 14 amino acids. V was clipped by 3 bases and J by 5 bases; unmatched bases: 7. Germline lookup yields CDR1 GTSNPN and CDR2 SVGIG (reference sequence). CDR3 sequence reads: CAWRPGQGIDEQYF. CDR3 DNA sequence: TGTGCCTGGAGACCGGGACAGGGGATTGACGAGCAGTACTTC.

The gene calls are TRBV19 and TRBJ1-2; TRBD1 is a possible D gene (5 bases). This CDR3 is built from 14 residues. Germline values: CDR1 LNHDA, CDR2 SQIVND (reference sequence). V shed 4 bases and J shed 7 bases, with 16 bases lying between them. This chain's CDR3 is CASSSQGLLPGYTF. The CDR3 nucleotides are TGTGCCAGTAGTAGCCAGGGTCTCCTTCCTGGCTACACCTTC.

This clone was detected only a few times. This CDR3 is CASSVGRGMDTEAFF. DNA for the CDR3: TGTGCCAGCAGCGTAGGAAGAGGGATGGACACTGAAGCTTTCTTT. The chain employs TRBV9 and TRBJ1-1; D is unclear. CDR1 is SGDLS, CDR2 YYNGEE, per germline. The CDR3 length is 15 residues. With 0 bases removed from V and 3 bases from J, the gap between germline ends came to 12 bases.

V usage is TRBV6-5 and J usage is TRBJ2-7, with a weak D call TRBD2 (6 bases). The CDR3 consists of 13 residues. Looked up from germline, CDR1 is MNHEY and CDR2 is SVGAGI. Deletions cut 2 bases from V and 4 bases from J, with 9 bases between. In DNA, the CDR3 is TGTGCCAGCAGTTACCTGGAGGGTTACGAGCAGTACTTC. It yields the protein CASSYLEGYEQYF.

The CDR3 is CASSLEVGVNSPLHF. The CDR3 DNA follows: TGTGCCAGCAGCTTAGAGGTAGGGGTCAATTCACCCCTCCACTTT. The rearrangement uses TRBV7-2 and TRBJ1-6, with TRBD1 as a possible D gene (5 bases). The CDR3 totals 15 residues. Trimming shortened V by 1 base and J by 7 bases, and 11 bases separated the two germline ends. The germline V gene encodes CDR1 SGHTA and CDR2 FQGNSA.

This clone was seen only once. The chain combines TRBV7-2 with TRBJ2-3, with D perhaps matching TRBD2 (6 bases). Germline values: CDR1 SGHTA, CDR2 FQGNSA. V was cut by 2 bases and J by 1 base, with 13 bases left in between. The CDR3 has 16 amino acids. CDR3 residues: CASSLLGDSRTDTQYF. The DNA of the CDR3 is TGTGCCAGCAGCTTATTAGGGGACTCACGCACAGATACGCAGTATTTT.

V and J are TRBV5-8 and TRBJ2-7; 7 bases line up with TRBD1. The germline V gene has CDR1 SGHTS and CDR2 YDEGEE. The length of the CDR3 is 15 residues. J gave up 3 bases and V 4 bases, and 10 bases lay outside the gene matches. The CDR3 DNA follows: TGTGCCAGCAGCCCAGGGGGTACCCGTTTCTACGAGCAGTACTTC. Protein product: CASSPGGTRFYEQYF.

The chain uses TRBV6-1 and TRBJ2-1; TRBD2 matches 15 bases. This CDR3 spans 16 amino acids. CDR1 is MNHNS and CDR2 is SASEGT in the germline V gene. Losses at the gene ends were 4 bases for V and 4 bases for J; bases not matched to a gene: 2. The CDR3 DNA reads TGTGCCAGCAGTGGGACTAGCGGGGGGGGGTACAATGAGCAGTTCTTC. It encodes CASSGTSGGGYNEQFF.

The rearrangement links TRBV2 to TRBJ2-3; weak D call: TRBD2 (5 bases). Germline assignment: CDR1 SNHLY and CDR2 FYNNEI. The CDR3 consists of 14 residues. Trimming took 4 bases from V and 3 from J, leaving 11 bases between them. The CDR3 nucleotides read TGTGCCAGCAGTGGGCCTAGCTTAACAGATACGCAGTATTTT. Its translation is CASSGPSLTDTQYF.

This clone has a single count. The chain is built from TRBV19 and TRBJ2-7; 8 nucleotides line up with TRBD1. V lost 4 bases, J lost 3 bases, and 11 bases stayed unmatched. The length of the CDR3 is 16 residues. Looked up from germline, CDR1 is LNHDA and CDR2 is SQIVND (reference sequence). CDR3 protein: CASSSYRQGSHYEQYF. In DNA form, the CDR3 reads TGTGCCAGTAGTAGTTACCGACAGGGGTCTCACTACGAGCAGTACTTC.

The rearrangement joins TRBV30 to TRBJ2-7; TRBD1 is a possible D gene (5 bases). There are 12 residues in the CDR3. Trimming left V 0 bases short and J 6 bases short, with 9 bases between. Germline-derived CDR1 and CDR2 are GTSNPN and SVGIG (reference sequence). CDR3 sequence (DNA): TGTGCCTGGAGTGTAGGGGCCCTCGAGCAGTACTTC. Translated: CAWSVGALEQYF.